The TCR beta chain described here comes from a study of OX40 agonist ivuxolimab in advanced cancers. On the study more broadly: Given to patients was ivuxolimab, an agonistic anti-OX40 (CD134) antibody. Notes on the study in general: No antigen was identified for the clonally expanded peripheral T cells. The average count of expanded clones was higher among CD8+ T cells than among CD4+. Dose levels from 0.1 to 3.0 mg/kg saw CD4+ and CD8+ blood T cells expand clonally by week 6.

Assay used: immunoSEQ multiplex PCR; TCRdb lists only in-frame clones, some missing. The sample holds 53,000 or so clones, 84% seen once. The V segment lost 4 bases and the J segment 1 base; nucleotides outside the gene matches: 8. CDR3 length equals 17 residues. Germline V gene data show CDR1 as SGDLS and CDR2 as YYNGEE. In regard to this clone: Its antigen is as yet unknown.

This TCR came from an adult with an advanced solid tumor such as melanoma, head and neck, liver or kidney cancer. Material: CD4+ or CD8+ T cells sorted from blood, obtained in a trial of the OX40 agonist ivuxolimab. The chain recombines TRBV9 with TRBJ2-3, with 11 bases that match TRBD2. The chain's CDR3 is CASSPYGLAGGTDTQYF. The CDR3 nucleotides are TGTGCCAGCAGCCCTTACGGACTAGCGGGTGGCACAGATACGCAGTATTTT.